A selection of T cell receptor gamma chains follows, all from one sample in a study of Vδ1+ human thymocytes. TCRdb re-processed the multiplex PCR reads via CATT. Of 25,000 to 35,000 gamma-chain clones listed, over 15% are singletons. Input material: Vdelta1+ gamma-delta thymocytes from the thymus. These receptors were collected from a boy younger than two who had congenital heart surgery. CDR3s include the opening cysteine and the closing phenylalanine or tryptophan. Size tells how often a clone was seen (once, few, many) or the class of an expanded clone, and some rows leave it out.

.,TRGJ1/TRGJ2,TRGV9,CALWEVQPTQRHKKLF,TGTGCCTTGTGGGAGGTGCAGCCGACACAACGACATAAGAAACTCTTT
.,TRGJ1/TRGJ2,TRGV5,CATWDRLPGEGYKKLF,TGTGCCACCTGGGACAGGCTCCCGGGGGAGGGTTATAAGAAACTCTTT
.,TRGJ1/TRGJ2,TRGV4,CATWDRPPYYKKLF,TGTGCCACCTGGGATCGGCCCCCTTATTATAAGAAACTCTTT
few,TRGJ1/TRGJ2,TRGV4,CATWDGHYYYKKLF,TGTGCCACCTGGGATGGCCACTATTATTATAAGAAACTCTTT
few,TRGJ1/TRGJ2,TRGV9,CALWVYTKKLF,TGTGCCTTGTGGGTGTACACAAAGAAACTCTTT
few,TRGJ1/TRGJ2,TRGV4,CATWDRFYKKLF,TGTGCCACCTGGGATAGGTTTTATAAGAAACTCTTT
few,TRGJ1/TRGJ2,TRGV9,CALWEAGYYKKLF,TGTGCCTTGTGGGAGGCAGGTTATTATAAGAAACTCTTT
medium-sized,TRGJ1/TRGJ2,TRGV9,CALWEDDKKLF,TGTGCCTTGTGGGAGGACGATAAGAAACTCTTT
few,TRGJ1/TRGJ2,TRGV8,CATWDRSSKKLF,TGTGCCACCTGGGATAGATCCAGTAAGAAACTCTTT
few,TRGJ1/TRGJ2,TRGV9,CALWEENAYKKLF,TGTGCCTTGTGGGAGGAGAATGCTTATAAGAAACTCTTT
.,TRGJ1/TRGJ2,TRGV9,CALWEGGMRYKKLF,TGTGCCTTGTGGGAGGGCGGGATGCGATATAAGAAACTCTTT
few,TRGJ1/TRGJ2,TRGV2,CATWDGTDYKKLF,TGTGCCACCTGGGACGGCACTGATTATAAGAAACTCTTT
medium-sized,TRGJ1/TRGJ2,TRGV5,CATWDRRYKKLF,TGTGCCACCTGGGACAGGCGGTATAAGAAACTCTTT
few,TRGJP,TRGV2,CATWGGELGKKIKVF,TGTGCCACCTGGGGGGGGGAGTTGGGCAAAAAAATCAAGGTATTT
few,TRGJP2,TRGV2,CATWDGRGSDWIKTF,TGTGCCACCTGGGACGGGCGGGGTAGTGATTGGATCAAGACGTTT
few,TRGJ1/TRGJ2,TRGV4,CATWTGLYKKLF,TGTGCCACCTGGACCGGACTTTATAAGAAACTCTTT
.,TRGJ1/TRGJ2,TRGV4,CATWDGGLYYKKLF,TGTGCCACCTGGGATGGGGGACTCTATTATAAGAAACTCTTT
few,TRGJ1/TRGJ2,TRGV9,CALWSVFSYKKLF,TGTGCCTTGTGGTCCGTTTTTAGTTATAAGAAACTCTTT
.,TRGJ1/TRGJ2,TRGV4,CATWQHQDYKKLF,TGTGCCACCTGGCAACACCAGGATTATAAGAAACTCTTT
.,TRGJ1/TRGJ2,TRGV9,CALWEVQTYYKKLF,TGTGCCTTGTGGGAGGTGCAGACCTATTATAAGAAACTCTTT
.,TRGJ1/TRGJ2,TRGV8,CATWGRGYYKKLF,TGTGCCACCTGGGGCAGGGGGTATTATAAGAAACTCTTT
few,TRGJ1/TRGJ2,TRGV4,CATWNHKKLF,TGTGCCACCTGGAACCATAAGAAACTCTTT
.,TRGJ1/TRGJ2,TRGV4,CATWDKGGAKLF,TGTGCCACCTGGGACAAAGGGGGAGCGAAACTCTTT
.,TRGJ1/TRGJ2,TRGV9,CALWDPDYKKLF,TGTGCCTTGTGGGATCCGGATTATAAGAAACTCTTT
.,TRGJP2,TRGV2,CATWVNGKFGDWIKTF,TGTGCCACCTGGGTCAACGGGAAGTTTGGTGATTGGATCAAGACGTTT
.,TRGJ1/TRGJ2,TRGV9,CALWEVKCYYKKLF,TGTGCCTTGTGGGAGGTGAAATGTTATTATAAGAAACTCTTT
.,TRGJ1/TRGJ2,TRGV4,CTTCEWEKLF,TGTACCACCTGTGAATGGGAGAAACTCTTT
few,TRGJP2,TRGV3,CATWDRLSDWIKTF,TGTGCCACCTGGGACAGGCTGAGTGATTGGATCAAGACGTTT
.,TRGJ1/TRGJ2,TRGV4,CATWDGPRGYYKKLF,TGTGCCACCTGGGATGGGCCCCGGGGTTACTATAAGAAACTCTTT
.,TRGJ1/TRGJ2,TRGV9,CALWEPTNYYKKLF,TGTGCCTTGTGGGAGCCCACGAATTATTATAAGAAACTCTTT
.,TRGJ1/TRGJ2,TRGV9,CALWEVPFYYKKLF,TGTGCCTTGTGGGAGGTCCCTTTTTATTATAAGAAACTCTTT
.,TRGJP2,TRGV5,CATWDGRNDWIKTF,TGTGCCACCTGGGACGGGCGGAATGATTGGATCAAGACGTTT
.,TRGJ1/TRGJ2,TRGV5,CATWDGILYYKKLF,TGTGCCACCTGGGACGGGATACTTTATTATAAGAAACTCTTT
.,TRGJ1/TRGJ2,TRGV4,CATWPSSNYKKLF,TGTGCCACCTGGCCAAGTTCGAATTATAAGAAACTCTTT
.,TRGJ1/TRGJ2,TRGV9,CALWEGGKKLF,TGTGCCTTGTGGGAGGGCGGGAAGAAACTCTTT
few,TRGJ1/TRGJ2,TRGV4,CATWDGLRYKKLF,TGTGCCACCTGGGATGGGCTTAGGTATAAGAAACTCTTT
.,TRGJ1/TRGJ2,TRGV4,CATWEGDYKKLF,TGTGCCACCTGGGAGGGAGATTATAAGAAACTCTTT
few,TRGJ1/TRGJ2,TRGV3,CATWDKPQYKKLF,TGTGCCACCTGGGACAAACCACAGTATAAGAAACTCTTT
medium-sized,TRGJ1/TRGJ2,TRGV4,CATWDAYKKLF,TGTGCCACCTGGGATGCTTATAAGAAACTCTTT